The rows below give T cell receptor beta chains drawn from one sample of a study of blood T cells in healthy people across ages. TCRdb redid the calling of the 5' RACE reads with MiXCR, one entry per CDR3 protein. The sample includes 600,000 to 850,000 distinct CDR3 sequences, around 46% seen only once; the top ten take roughly 20%. Material: blood. The receptor set was obtained from a woman aged 55 to 70 in good health. Both conserved end residues are part of each CDR3. The D gene is left open where the match is weak. The size entry is marked missing in some rows and otherwise reads once, few, many or a size class.

TRBJ2-1	NA	TRBV10-3	NA	TGTGCCATCAGTAACAGAGGGTACAATGAGCAGTTCTTC	CAISNRGYNEQFF
TRBJ2-3	TRBD2	TRBV6-6	few	TGTGCCAGCACTACGGGGGGGGCATGGACAGATACGCAGTATTTT	CASTTGGAWTDTQYF
TRBJ2-1	TRBD1	TRBV3-1	few	TGTGCCAGCAGCGGGGACCCAGGGGGCTCCTACAATGAGCAGTTCTTC	CASSGDPGGSYNEQFF
TRBJ2-3	NA	TRBV27	few	TGTGCCAGCAGTTCCTATCCTCCGCTAACGGGAGTCGCCACAGATACGCAGTATTTT	CASSSYPPLTGVATDTQYF
TRBJ1-5	TRBD1	TRBV29-1	NA	TGCAGCGTTGCTACAGGGGATGGGAGCAGCGATCAGCCCCAGCATTTT	CSVATGDGSSDQPQHF
TRBJ2-3	NA	TRBV20-1	NA	TGCAGTGCTAGAGGGACCGGGATTGATACGCAGTATTTT	CSARGTGIDTQYF
TRBJ2-7	NA	TRBV14	NA	TGTGCCAGCAGCCAAGGGCTATGGTCCTACAATGAGCAGTACTTC	CASSQGLWSYNEQYF
TRBJ1-4	NA	TRBV6-1	NA	TGTGCCAGCAGTCCCGACGGGAATGAAAAACTGTTTTTT	CASSPDGNEKLFF
TRBJ2-5	TRBD2	TRBV18	NA	TGTGCCAGCTCCCCGGGGGGGAAGGAGACCCAGTACTTC	CASSPGGKETQYF
TRBJ2-7	NA	TRBV6-2/TRBV6-3	few	TGTGCCAGCAGTTACCGAAGGGACGAGCAGTACTTC	CASSYRRDEQYF
TRBJ2-7	TRBD1	TRBV6-2/TRBV6-3	many	TGTGCCAGCAATGATCCAGGACAGGGTGCACCTAAGGCCTACGAGCAGTACTTC	CASNDPGQGAPKAYEQYF
TRBJ2-1	NA	TRBV25-1	few	TGTGCCAGCATAGAGTTCAATGAGCAGTTCTTC	CASIEFNEQFF
TRBJ2-7	TRBD2	TRBV29-1	many	TGCAGCGTACTACTAGCGGGGAGCCTCTACGAGCAGTACTTC	CSVLLAGSLYEQYF
TRBJ2-3	NA	TRBV6-5	NA	TGTGCCAGCAGTTACTCGGATGGCACAGATACGCAGTATTTT	CASSYSDGTDTQYF
TRBJ2-1	NA	TRBV18	NA	TGTGCCAGCTCACCACCGGGACATAACTACAATGAGCAGTTCTTC	CASSPPGHNYNEQFF
TRBJ1-5	TRBD1	TRBV20-1	NA	TGCAGTGCGACAGGGGGCCGGGAGCCCCAGCATTTT	CSATGGREPQHF
TRBJ2-3	TRBD2	TRBV5-8	NA	TGTGCCAGCAGCATCAGTCCTAGCGGCCAAGCGACAGATACGCAGTATTTT	CASSISPSGQATDTQYF
TRBJ2-1	TRBD2	TRBV6-6	few	TGTGCCAGCAGTAAACTAGCGGGGGAGTACAATGAGCAGTTCTTC	CASSKLAGEYNEQFF
TRBJ1-2	TRBD1	TRBV20-1	NA	TGCAGTCCCACCGGGACAGGCGACGGCTATGGCTACACCTTC	CSPTGTGDGYGYTF
TRBJ2-1	NA	TRBV7-9	few	TGTGCCAGCAGCCCACGTGGGTCAGAATACAATGAGCAGTTCTTC	CASSPRGSEYNEQFF
TRBJ2-4	TRBD2	TRBV30	NA	TGTGCCTCTGTAGGACGGGGACTACGGGAGCAGTACTTC	CASVGRGLREQYF
TRBJ2-3	TRBD2	TRBV12-3/TRBV12-4	NA	TGTGCCAGCAGTCCGTACTCGGGGGGGTCTAGCACAGATACGCAGTATTTT	CASSPYSGGSSTDTQYF
TRBJ2-3	TRBD2	TRBV7-3	NA	TGTGCCAGCAGCAAGCACGGGACTAGCGGAGTGGTAGATACGCAGTATTTT	CASSKHGTSGVVDTQYF
TRBJ1-1	NA	TRBV28	NA	TGTGCCAGCAGTTTTGAGCGAATGGTAGCTTTCTTT	CASSFERMVAFF
TRBJ2-1	TRBD2	TRBV20-1	NA	TGCAGTGCTATTACCCCCGGGACTAGCGGGAGCTCCTACAATGAGCAGTTCTTC	CSAITPGTSGSSYNEQFF
TRBJ1-5	NA	TRBV7-2	NA	TGTGCCAGCAGCTTAGATGGTGGGGGAAATCAGCCCCAGCATTTT	CASSLDGGGNQPQHF
TRBJ2-6	NA	TRBV6-5	many	TGTGCCAGCAGCCACGACTCCTTCTCTGGGGCCAACGTCCTGACTTTC	CASSHDSFSGANVLTF
TRBJ2-1	NA	TRBV2	NA	TGTGCCAGCAGTGACAGTCTTAGGCAGTTCTTC	CASSDSLRQFF
TRBJ1-1	NA	TRBV18	NA	TGTGCCAGCTCACCTCCGGACTCGAACGCTGAAGCTTTCTTT	CASSPPDSNAEAFF
TRBJ2-7	NA	TRBV7-2	NA	TGTGCCAGCAGCTTAGAGCTTATCTCCTACGAGCAGTACTTC	CASSLELISYEQYF
TRBJ1-5	NA	TRBV7-2	NA	TGTGCCAGCAGCTTAGGAAAGGGCCAGCATTTT	CASSLGKGQHF
TRBJ2-1	NA	TRBV6-1	NA	TGTGCCAGCACCTCTAAAGACAGTTCCTACAATGAGCAGTTCTTC	CASTSKDSSYNEQFF
TRBJ2-1	TRBD2	TRBV28	NA	TGTGCCAGCAGTTTCCGACTAGCGGGAATGGGGAATGAGCAGTTCTTC	CASSFRLAGMGNEQFF
TRBJ2-5	NA	TRBV5-1	NA	TGCGCCAGCAGCTTGGTCGGGGGGCAACAACAAGAGACCCAGTACTTC	CASSLVGGQQQETQYF
TRBJ2-5	NA	TRBV6-2/TRBV6-3	NA	TGTGCCGGCGATCATTGGCGGGACGGTGAGCAGTACTTC	CAGDHWRDGEQYF
TRBJ1-6	NA	TRBV6-1	NA	TGTGCCAGCACCCAATCGAAGGGGGGCCCAAGGGACCATAATTCACCCCTCCACTTT	CASTQSKGGPRDHNSPLHF
TRBJ2-3	NA	TRBV5-1	few	TGCGCCAGCAGCTTGGTTCCGGGGCTCACAGATACGCAGTATTTT	CASSLVPGLTDTQYF
TRBJ2-5	NA	TRBV29-1	NA	TGCAGCTGTCGAGGGGTGGGGGTACAAGAGACCCAGTACTTC	CSCRGVGVQETQYF
TRBJ2-5	NA	TRBV9	many	TGTGCCAGCAGCGTAGTTGGCCCCGGGGAGGAGACCCAGTACTTC	CASSVVGPGEETQYF
TRBJ2-7	TRBD2	TRBV7-2	few	TGTGCCAGCAGCTTTACTAGCGGGGCCTACGAGCAGTACTTC	CASSFTSGAYEQYF
TRBJ2-5	TRBD2	TRBV9	NA	TGTGCCAGCAGCGTAGCCCCCGGGACTAGCGGGAGGGTGAAAGAGACCCAGTACTTC	CASSVAPGTSGRVKETQYF
TRBJ1-1	TRBD1	TRBV12-3/TRBV12-4	few	TGTGCCAGCAGTGCCCTGGACAGGCTGAACACTGAAGCTTTCTTT	CASSALDRLNTEAFF
TRBJ1-2	NA	TRBV29-1	NA	TGCAGCGTTGAAGAACCTAACTATGGCTACACCTTC	CSVEEPNYGYTF
TRBJ2-3	NA	TRBV9	NA	TGTGCCAGCAGCCATGGCGGGAGCACAGATACGCAGTATTTT	CASSHGGSTDTQYF
TRBJ2-7	NA	TRBV7-9	many	TGTGCCAGCAGCTTAGCAGGTGTATTACAAGAGCAGTACTTC	CASSLAGVLQEQYF
TRBJ1-5	NA	TRBV5-1	NA	TGCGCCAGCAGCCCGGGCAGGGTAGATCAGCCCCAGCATTTT	CASSPGRVDQPQHF
TRBJ2-3	TRBD2	TRBV2	few	TGTGCCAGCAATCTGATAGCGGGGAGCACAGATACGCAGTATTTT	CASNLIAGSTDTQYF
TRBJ2-3	TRBD2	TRBV6-5	NA	TGTGCCAGCAGTTACGGGAGGGACCTAGGAGATACGCAGTATTTT	CASSYGRDLGDTQYF
TRBJ2-1	TRBD2	TRBV6-1	NA	TGTGCCAGCAGATATACGGGGGGTGAGCAGTTCTTC	CASRYTGGEQFF
TRBJ2-3	NA	TRBV19	NA	TGTGCCATCCCGACACCCAGAGATACGCAGTATTTT	CAIPTPRDTQYF
TRBJ1-5	NA	TRBV29-1	many	TGCAGCGTTGGTGGTCAGGTCGATCAGCCCCAGCATTTT	CSVGGQVDQPQHF
TRBJ2-5	TRBD2	TRBV7-8	few	TGTGCCAGCAGCTTAGGGGTGCGCAGACTAGCAGTTCAAGAGACCCAGTACTTC	CASSLGVRRLAVQETQYF
TRBJ1-5	NA	TRBV19	NA	TGTGCCAGGCGATGGGGTTCGGGCGAACAAGGAAATCAGCCCCAGCATTTT	CARRWGSGEQGNQPQHF
TRBJ1-1	NA	TRBV7-3	NA	TGTACCAGCAGCACATTTAGCGGCACTGAAGCTTTCTTT	CTSSTFSGTEAFF
TRBJ1-4	NA	TRBV2	few	TGTGCCAGCAGTGACGGGGGTTCTAATGAAAAACTGTTTTTT	CASSDGGSNEKLFF